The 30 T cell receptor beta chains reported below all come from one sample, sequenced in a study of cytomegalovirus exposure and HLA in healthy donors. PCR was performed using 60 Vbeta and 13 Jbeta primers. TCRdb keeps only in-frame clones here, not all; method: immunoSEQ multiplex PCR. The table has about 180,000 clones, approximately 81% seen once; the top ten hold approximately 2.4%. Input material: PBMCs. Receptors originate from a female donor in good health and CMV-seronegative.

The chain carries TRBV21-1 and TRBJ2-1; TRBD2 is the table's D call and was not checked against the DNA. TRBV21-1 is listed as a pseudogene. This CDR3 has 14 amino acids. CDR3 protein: CASSNKRVNNEQFF. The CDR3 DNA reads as TGTGCCAGCAGCAACAAGCGGGTCAACAATGAGCAGTTCTTC.

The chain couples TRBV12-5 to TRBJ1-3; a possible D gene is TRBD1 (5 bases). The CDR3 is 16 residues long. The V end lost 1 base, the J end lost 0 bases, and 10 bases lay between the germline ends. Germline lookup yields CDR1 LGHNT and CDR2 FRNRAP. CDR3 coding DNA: TGTGCTAGTGGTTTGGCCCTCGGGGGCTCTGGAAACACCATATATTTT. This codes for CASGLALGGSGNTIYF. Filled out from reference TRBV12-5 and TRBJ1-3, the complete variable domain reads DARVTQTPRHKVTEMGQEVTMRCQPILGHNTVFWYRQTMMQGLELLAYFRNRAPLDDSGMPKDRFSAEMPDATLATLKIQPSEPRDSAVYFCASGLALGGSGNTIYFGEGSWLTVV.

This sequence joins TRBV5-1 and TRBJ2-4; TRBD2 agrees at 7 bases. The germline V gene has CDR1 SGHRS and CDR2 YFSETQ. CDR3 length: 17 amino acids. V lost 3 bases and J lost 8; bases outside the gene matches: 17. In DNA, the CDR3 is TGCGCCAGCAGCTCCCGGGAAAGCGGGGACGCGAGTCACATTCAGTACTTC. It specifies CASSSRESGDASHIQYF.

Here the CDR3 reads CASSFPLVDFYEQYF. Written as DNA, the CDR3 is TGTGCCAGCAGCTTCCCCCTGGTCGACTTCTACGAGCAGTACTTC. This chain connects TRBV7-2 to TRBJ2-7; D gene unclear. The CDR3 is made up of 15 amino acids. Per germline, CDR1 SGHTA and CDR2 FQGNSA. V shed 3 bases and J shed 3 bases, with 15 bases lying between them.

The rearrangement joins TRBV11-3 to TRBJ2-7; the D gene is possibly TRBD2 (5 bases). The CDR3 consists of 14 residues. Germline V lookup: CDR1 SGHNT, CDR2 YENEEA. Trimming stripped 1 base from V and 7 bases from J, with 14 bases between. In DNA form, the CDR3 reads TGTGCCAGCAGCTTAGGTGGCCACAGAGGGGAGCAGTACTTC. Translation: CASSLGGHRGEQYF.

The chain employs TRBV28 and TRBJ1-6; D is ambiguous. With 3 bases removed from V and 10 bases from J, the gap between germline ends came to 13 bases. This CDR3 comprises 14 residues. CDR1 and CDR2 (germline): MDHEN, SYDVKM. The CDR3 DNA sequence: TGTGCCAGCAGTTTGCACACAGCTCGGTCACCCCTCCACTTT. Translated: CASSLHTARSPLHF. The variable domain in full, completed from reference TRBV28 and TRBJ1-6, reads DVKVTQSSRYLVKRTGEKVFLECVQDMDHENMFWYRQDPGLGLRLIYFSYDVKMKEKGDIPEGYSVSREKKERFSLILESASTNQTSMYLCASSLHTARSPLHFGNGTRLTVT.

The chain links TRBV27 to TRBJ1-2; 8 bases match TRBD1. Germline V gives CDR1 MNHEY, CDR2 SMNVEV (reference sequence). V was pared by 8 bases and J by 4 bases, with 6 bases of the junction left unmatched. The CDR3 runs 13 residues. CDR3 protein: CASGDRGGYGYTF. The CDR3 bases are TGTGCCAGCGGTGACAGGGGAGGCTATGGCTACACCTTC.

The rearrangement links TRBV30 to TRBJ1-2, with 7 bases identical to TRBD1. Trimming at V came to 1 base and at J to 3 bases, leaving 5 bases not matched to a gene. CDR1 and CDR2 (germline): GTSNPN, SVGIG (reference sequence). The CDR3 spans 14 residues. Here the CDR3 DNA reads TGTGCCTGGAGTGGGGACAGCAATTACTATGGCTACACCTTC. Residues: CAWSGDSNYYGYTF.

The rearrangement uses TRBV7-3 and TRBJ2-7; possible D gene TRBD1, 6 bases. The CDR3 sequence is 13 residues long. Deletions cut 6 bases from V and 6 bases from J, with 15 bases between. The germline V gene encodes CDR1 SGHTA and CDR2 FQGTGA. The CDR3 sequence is CASSASGTSEQYF. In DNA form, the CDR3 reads TGTGCCAGCAGTGCCTCCGGGACAAGCGAGCAGTACTTC.

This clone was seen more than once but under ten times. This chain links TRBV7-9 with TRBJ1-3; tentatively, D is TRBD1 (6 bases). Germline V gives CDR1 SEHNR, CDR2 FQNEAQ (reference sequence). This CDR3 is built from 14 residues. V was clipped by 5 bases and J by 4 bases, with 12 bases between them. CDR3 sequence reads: CASSRTGFGNTIYF. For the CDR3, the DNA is TGTGCCAGCAGCCGTACAGGGTTCGGAAACACCATATATTTT.

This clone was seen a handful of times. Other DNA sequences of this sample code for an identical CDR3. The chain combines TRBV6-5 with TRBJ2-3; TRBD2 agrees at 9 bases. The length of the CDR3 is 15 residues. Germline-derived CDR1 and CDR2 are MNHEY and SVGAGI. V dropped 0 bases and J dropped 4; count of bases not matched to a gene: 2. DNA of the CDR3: TGTGCCAGCAGTTACTCTAGCGGGAGCCCAGATACGCAGTATTTT. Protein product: CASSYSSGSPDTQYF.

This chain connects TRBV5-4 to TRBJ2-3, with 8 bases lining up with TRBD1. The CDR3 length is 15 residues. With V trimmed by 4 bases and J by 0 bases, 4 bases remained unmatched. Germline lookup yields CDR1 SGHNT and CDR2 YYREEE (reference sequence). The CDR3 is CASSPGQASTDTQYF. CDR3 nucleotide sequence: TGTGCCAGCAGCCCGGGACAGGCAAGCACAGATACGCAGTATTTT.

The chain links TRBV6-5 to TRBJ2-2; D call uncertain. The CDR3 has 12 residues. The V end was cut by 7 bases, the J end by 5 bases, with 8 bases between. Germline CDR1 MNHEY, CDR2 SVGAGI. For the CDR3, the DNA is TGTGCCAGCACCCCTAGGACCGGGGAGCTGTTTTTT. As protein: CASTPRTGELFF.

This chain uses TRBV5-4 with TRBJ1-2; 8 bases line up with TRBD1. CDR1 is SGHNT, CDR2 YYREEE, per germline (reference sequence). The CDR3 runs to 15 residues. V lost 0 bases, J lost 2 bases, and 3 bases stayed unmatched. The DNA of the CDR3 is TGTGCCAGCAGCTTGGCCAGGACAGGGAACTATGGCTACACCTTC. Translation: CASSLARTGNYGYTF.

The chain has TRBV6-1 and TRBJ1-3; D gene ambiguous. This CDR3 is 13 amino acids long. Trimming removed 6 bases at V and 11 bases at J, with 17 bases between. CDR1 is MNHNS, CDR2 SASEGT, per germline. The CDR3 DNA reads TGTGCCAGCAGAATTGACCATGACATGGCCATATATTTT. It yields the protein CASRIDHDMAIYF.

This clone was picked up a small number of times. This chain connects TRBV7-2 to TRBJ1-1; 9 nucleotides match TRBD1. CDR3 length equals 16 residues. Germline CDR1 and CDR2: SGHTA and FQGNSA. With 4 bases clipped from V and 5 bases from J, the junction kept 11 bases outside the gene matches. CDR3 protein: CASSSGQGGIKTEAFF. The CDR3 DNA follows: TGTGCCAGCAGCTCGGGACAGGGAGGCATTAAGACTGAAGCTTTCTTT. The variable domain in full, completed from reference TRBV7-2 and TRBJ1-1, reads GAGVSQSPSNKVTEKGKDVELRCDPISGHTALYWYRQSLGQGLEFLIYFQGNSAPDKSGLPSDRFSAERTGGSVSTLTIQRTQQEDSAVYLCASSSGQGGIKTEAFFGQGTRLTVV.

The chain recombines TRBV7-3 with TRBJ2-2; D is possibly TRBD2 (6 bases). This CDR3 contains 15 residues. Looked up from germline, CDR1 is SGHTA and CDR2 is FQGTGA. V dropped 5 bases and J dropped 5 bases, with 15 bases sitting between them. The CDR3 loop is CASSAQSRGTGELFF. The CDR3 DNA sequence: TGTGCCAGCAGCGCTCAGAGCCGGGGGACCGGGGAGCTGTTTTTT. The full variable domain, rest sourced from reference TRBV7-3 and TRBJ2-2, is GAGVSQTPSNKVTEKGKYVELRCDPISGHTALYWYRQSLGQGPEFLIYFQGTGAADDSGLPNDRFFAVRPEGSVSTLKIQRTERGDSAVYLCASSAQSRGTGELFFGEGSRLTVL.

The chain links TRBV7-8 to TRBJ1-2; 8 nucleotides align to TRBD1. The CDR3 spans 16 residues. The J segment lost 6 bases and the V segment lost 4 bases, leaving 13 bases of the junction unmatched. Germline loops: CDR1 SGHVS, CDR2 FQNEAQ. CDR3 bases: TGTGCCAGCAGCTACCTACCGACAGGGGAGGTAAATGGCTACACCTTC. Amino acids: CASSYLPTGEVNGYTF.

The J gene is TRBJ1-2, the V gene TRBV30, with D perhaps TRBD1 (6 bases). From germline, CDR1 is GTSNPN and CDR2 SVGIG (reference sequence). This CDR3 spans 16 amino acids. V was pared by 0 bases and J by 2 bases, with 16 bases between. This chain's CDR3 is CAWSVPGDVPNYGYTF. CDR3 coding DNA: TGTGCCTGGAGTGTACCAGGGGACGTACCAAACTATGGCTACACCTTC. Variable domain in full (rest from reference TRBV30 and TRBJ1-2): SQTIHQWPATLVQPVGSPLSLECTVEGTSNPNLYWYRQAAGRGLQLLFYSVGIGQISSEVPQNLSASRPQDRQFILSSKKLLLSDSGFYLCAWSVPGDVPNYGYTFGSGTRLTVV.

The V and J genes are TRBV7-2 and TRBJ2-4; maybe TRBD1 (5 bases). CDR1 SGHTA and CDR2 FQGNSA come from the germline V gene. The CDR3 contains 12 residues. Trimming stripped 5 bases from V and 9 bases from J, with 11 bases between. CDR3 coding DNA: TGTGCCAGCAGCCTACAGGAAGGCATTCAGTACTTC. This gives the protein CASSLQEGIQYF.

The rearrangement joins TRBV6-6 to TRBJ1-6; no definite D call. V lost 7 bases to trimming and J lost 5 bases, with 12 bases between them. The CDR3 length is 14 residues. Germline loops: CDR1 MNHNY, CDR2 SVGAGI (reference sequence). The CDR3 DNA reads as TGTGCCAGCACCAAAGCGGGAGATAATTCACCCCTCCACTTT. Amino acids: CASTKAGDNSPLHF.

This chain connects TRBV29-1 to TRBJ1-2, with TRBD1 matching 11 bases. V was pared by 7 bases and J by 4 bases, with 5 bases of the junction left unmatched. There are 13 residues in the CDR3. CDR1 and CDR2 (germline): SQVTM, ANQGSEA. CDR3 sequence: CSGGTGGSYGYTF. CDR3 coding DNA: TGCAGCGGGGGGACAGGGGGATCCTATGGCTACACCTTC.

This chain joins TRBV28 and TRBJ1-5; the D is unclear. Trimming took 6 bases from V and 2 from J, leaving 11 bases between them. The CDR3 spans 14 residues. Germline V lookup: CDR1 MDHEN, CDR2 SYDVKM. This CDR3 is CASRLAGGNQPQHF. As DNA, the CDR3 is TGTGCCAGCAGATTAGCGGGTGGCAATCAGCCCCAGCATTTT.

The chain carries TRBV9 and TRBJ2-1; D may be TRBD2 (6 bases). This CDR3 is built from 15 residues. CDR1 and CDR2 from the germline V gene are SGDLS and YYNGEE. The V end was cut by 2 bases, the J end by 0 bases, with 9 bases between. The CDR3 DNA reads TGTGCCAGCAGCGTGGGACTGAGCTCCTACAATGAGCAGTTCTTC. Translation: CASSVGLSSYNEQFF.

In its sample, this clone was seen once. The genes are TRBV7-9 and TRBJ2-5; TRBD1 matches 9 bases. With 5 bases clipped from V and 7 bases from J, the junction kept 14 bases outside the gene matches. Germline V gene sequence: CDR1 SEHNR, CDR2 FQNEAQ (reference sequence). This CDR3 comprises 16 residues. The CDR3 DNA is TGTGCCAGCAGCCGACGGGGACAGGGACCGGACGGGACCCAGTACTTC. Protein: CASSRRGQGPDGTQYF.

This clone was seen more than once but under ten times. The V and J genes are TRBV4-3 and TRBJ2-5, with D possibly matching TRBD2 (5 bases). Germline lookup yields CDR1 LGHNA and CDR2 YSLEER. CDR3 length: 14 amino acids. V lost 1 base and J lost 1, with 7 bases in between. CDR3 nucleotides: TGCGCCAGCAGCCAAGTCAGCGGCCAAGAGACCCAGTACTTC. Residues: CASSQVSGQETQYF.

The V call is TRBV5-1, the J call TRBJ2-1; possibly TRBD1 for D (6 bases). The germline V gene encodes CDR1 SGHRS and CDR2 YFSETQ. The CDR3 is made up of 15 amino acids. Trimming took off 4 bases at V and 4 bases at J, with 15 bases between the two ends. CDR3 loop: CASSAGAGPYNEQFF. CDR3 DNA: TGCGCCAGCAGCGCAGGGGCAGGACCATACAATGAGCAGTTCTTC.

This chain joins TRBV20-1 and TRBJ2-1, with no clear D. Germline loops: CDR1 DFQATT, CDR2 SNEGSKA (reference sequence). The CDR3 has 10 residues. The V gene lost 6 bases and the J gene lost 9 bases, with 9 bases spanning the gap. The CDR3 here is CSAVLGEQFF. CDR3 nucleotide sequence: TGCAGTGCCGTACTTGGTGAGCAGTTCTTC.

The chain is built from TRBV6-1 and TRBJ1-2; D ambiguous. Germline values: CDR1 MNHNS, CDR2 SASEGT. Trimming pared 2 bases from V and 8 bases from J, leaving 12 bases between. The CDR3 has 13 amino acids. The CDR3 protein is CASSEYGSGGYTF. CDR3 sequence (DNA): TGTGCCAGCAGTGAATACGGGAGTGGAGGCTACACCTTC.

The CDR3 here is CSVVAGGVNYGYTF. Written as DNA, the CDR3 is TGCAGCGTTGTGGCAGGGGGAGTTAACTATGGCTACACCTTC. The gene calls are TRBV29-1 and TRBJ1-2, with TRBD1 matching 7 bases. Losses at the gene ends were 4 bases for V and 1 base for J; bases not matched to a gene: 6. CDR3 length: 14 amino acids. CDR1 and CDR2 (germline): SQVTM, ANQGSEA.